These 13 T cell receptor beta chains were all obtained from the same sample, sequenced in a study of blood T cell repertoires in COVID-19. Some clones are missing from TCRdb's copy, which holds only in-frame ones; the method was immunoSEQ multiplex PCR. The data show roughly 380,000 clones, approximately 91% seen once. Sequenced sample: PBMCs or T cells enriched from blood (not recorded which). These receptors came from a woman younger than 45 who had been exposed to COVID-19.

CDR3 loop: CASSTPSRDWVTDTQYF. The CDR3 DNA sequence: TGTGCCAGTAGTACGCCCTCGCGGGATTGGGTCACAGATACGCAGTATTTT. V usage is TRBV19 and J usage is TRBJ2-3; D might be TRBD2 (6 bases). CDR3 size: 17 residues. V lost 4 bases to trimming and J lost 2 bases, with 19 bases between them. Germline-derived CDR1 and CDR2 are LNHDA and SQIVND (reference sequence).

The rearrangement joins TRBV29-1 to TRBJ1-1; 8 nucleotides match TRBD1. CDR1 and CDR2 (germline): SQVTM, ANQGSEA. Trimming removed 5 bases from V and 4 bases from J; junction bases left unmatched: 6. This CDR3 has 13 amino acids. This CDR3 is CSVWTGPFTEAFF. CDR3 bases: TGCAGCGTTTGGACAGGGCCTTTCACTGAAGCTTTCTTT.

This clone was detected only a few times. V usage is TRBV28 and J usage is TRBJ2-3; 9 nucleotides agree with TRBD2. The CDR3 has 15 residues. After removal of 5 bases from V and 5 bases from J, the junction contained 8 bases not matched to a gene. Germline CDR1 MDHEN, CDR2 SYDVKM. The CDR3, as DNA: TGTGCCAGCAGTCCTAGCGGGGCCGGTAAAGATACGCAGTATTTT. Translation: CASSPSGAGKDTQYF.

The chain uses TRBV28 and TRBJ2-7, with TRBD1 matching over 12 bases. CDR3 size: 17 residues. Germline V gene sequence: CDR1 MDHEN, CDR2 SYDVKM. J lost 6 bases, V lost 3 bases, and 12 bases had no gene match. Here the CDR3 reads CASSFPGTGGGFIEQYF. CDR3 sequence (DNA): TGTGCCAGCAGTTTCCCCGGGACAGGGGGCGGTTTTATCGAGCAGTACTTC.

The V call is TRBV30, the J call TRBJ2-7; the match to TRBD1 covers 10 bases. The V gene's germline CDR1 is GTSNPN and CDR2 SVGIG (reference sequence). CDR3 size: 15 residues. The ends lost 5 bases at V and 3 bases at J; junction bases unmatched: 10. The CDR3 spells CAWRTGTGAFYEQYF. The CDR3 DNA follows: TGTGCCTGGCGGACCGGGACAGGGGCCTTCTACGAGCAGTACTTC. The full variable domain, with the rest looked up from reference TRBV30 and TRBJ2-7, is SQTIHQWPATLVQPVGSPLSLECTVEGTSNPNLYWYRQAAGRGLQLLFYSVGIGQISSEVPQNLSASRPQDRQFILSSKKLLLSDSGFYLCAWRTGTGAFYEQYFGPGTRLTVT.

J is TRBJ2-1 and V is TRBV7-8, with a possible D match to TRBD1 (6 bases). The ends were cut back, 0 bases at V and 6 bases at J, with 9 bases in the middle. The CDR3 consists of 14 residues. The V gene's germline CDR1 is SGHVS and CDR2 FQNEAQ. The CDR3 region has the DNA TGTGCCAGCAGCTTAGCGGAGACAGGCAATGAGCAGTTCTTC. It specifies CASSLAETGNEQFF.

V and J are TRBV4-2 and TRBJ2-7; TRBD2 is a possible D gene (5 bases). V lost 1 base and J 2 bases, leaving 18 bases between the germline ends. The CDR3 extends over 17 amino acids. CDR1 LGHNA and CDR2 YNFKEQ come from the germline V gene. In DNA form, the CDR3 reads TGTGCCAGCAGCCAAGGAAGAGGTCAGGACTGGGCCTACGAGCAGTACTTC. This encodes CASSQGRGQDWAYEQYF.

The CDR3 is CAISESRGNQPQHF. The CDR3 DNA reads TGTGCCATCAGTGAGTCGAGGGGGAATCAGCCCCAGCATTTT. V usage is TRBV10-3 and J usage is TRBJ1-5, with a tentative D call TRBD1 (6 bases). The germline gives CDR1 ENHRY, CDR2 SYGVKD. Trimming cost V 0 bases and J 4 bases, with 7 bases left between them. The CDR3 length is 14 residues.

V and J are TRBV10-2 and TRBJ2-5; 10 positions agree with TRBD2. Trimming removed 6 bases from V and 5 bases from J; junction bases left unmatched: 6. There are 14 residues in the CDR3. The germline V gene encodes CDR1 WSHSY and CDR2 SAAADI. The CDR3 protein is CASRPLAGHETQYF. CDR3 DNA: TGCGCCAGCAGACCACTAGCGGGACATGAGACCCAGTACTTC.

This sequence joins TRBV7-8 and TRBJ2-1; no definite D call. Germline V gives CDR1 SGHVS, CDR2 FQNEAQ. Trimming took 5 bases from V and 10 from J, leaving 15 bases between them. The CDR3 sequence is 13 residues long. The CDR3 region is CASSVTQVWEQFF. The CDR3 nucleotides are TGTGCCAGCAGCGTTACTCAGGTGTGGGAGCAGTTCTTC.

This chain links TRBV19 with TRBJ2-7; 8 bases line up with TRBD1. Losses at the gene ends were 10 bases for V and 3 bases for J; bases not matched to a gene: 11. CDR1 and CDR2 (germline): LNHDA, SQIVND (reference sequence). The CDR3 covers 14 residues. CDR3 sequence (DNA): TGTGCCACCCCTCCCCGGGACAGGAACTACGAGCAGTACTTC. Translated, it gives CATPPRDRNYEQYF.

J is TRBJ2-2 and V is TRBV9; possibly TRBD2 for D (6 bases). This CDR3 region has 16 residues. Germline V gene lookup returns CDR1 SGDLS and CDR2 YYNGEE. Trimming stripped 0 bases from V and 3 bases from J, with 12 bases between. The CDR3 reads CASSVAGRIDTGELFF. Written as DNA, the CDR3 is TGTGCCAGCAGCGTAGCCGGGAGAATTGACACCGGGGAGCTGTTTTTT.

The V and J genes are TRBV19 and TRBJ2-3, with a possible D match to TRBD2 (6 bases). The CDR3 consists of 15 residues. Germline V gene lookup returns CDR1 LNHDA and CDR2 SQIVND (reference sequence). The ends were cut back, 10 bases at V and 0 bases at J, with 17 bases in the middle. The CDR3 loop is CATAGGRSSTDTQYF. The CDR3 DNA reads as TGTGCCACCGCCGGGGGACGGTCTAGCACAGATACGCAGTATTTT.